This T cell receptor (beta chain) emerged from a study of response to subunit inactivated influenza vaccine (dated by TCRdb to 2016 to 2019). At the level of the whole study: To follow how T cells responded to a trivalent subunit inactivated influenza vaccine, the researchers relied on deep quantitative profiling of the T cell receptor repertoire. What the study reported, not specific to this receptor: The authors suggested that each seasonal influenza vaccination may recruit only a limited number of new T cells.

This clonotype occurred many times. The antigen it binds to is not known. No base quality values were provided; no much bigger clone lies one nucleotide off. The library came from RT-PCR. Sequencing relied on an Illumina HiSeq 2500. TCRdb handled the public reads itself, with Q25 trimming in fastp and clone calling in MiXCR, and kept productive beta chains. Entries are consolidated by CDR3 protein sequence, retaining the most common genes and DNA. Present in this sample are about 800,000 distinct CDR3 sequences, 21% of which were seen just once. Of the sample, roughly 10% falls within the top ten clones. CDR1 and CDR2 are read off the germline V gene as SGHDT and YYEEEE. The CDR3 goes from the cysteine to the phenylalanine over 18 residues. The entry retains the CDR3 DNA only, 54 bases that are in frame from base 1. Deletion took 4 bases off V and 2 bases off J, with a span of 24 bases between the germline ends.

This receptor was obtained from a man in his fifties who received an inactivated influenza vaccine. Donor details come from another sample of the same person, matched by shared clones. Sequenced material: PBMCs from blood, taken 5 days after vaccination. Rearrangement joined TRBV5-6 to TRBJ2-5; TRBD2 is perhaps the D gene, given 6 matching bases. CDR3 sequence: CASSDETRGLGVQETQYF. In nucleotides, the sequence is TGTGCCAGCAGCGACGAGACTAGAGGGCTTGGGGTACAAGAGACCCAGTACTTC.